This T cell receptor beta chain was obtained from a study of blood T cell repertoires in COVID-19. The CDR3 sequence is 16 residues long. Data came from immunoSEQ multiplex PCR; TCRdb stores just in-frame clones and leaves some out. This sample yields more than 200,000 clones, of which approximately 84% are seen a single time; roughly 1.7% belongs to the top ten. Material: PBMCs or T cells enriched from blood (not recorded which). The V call is TRBV21-1, the J call TRBJ2-3; the D call in the table, TRBD2, was not verified against the DNA. TRBV21-1 is flagged as a pseudogene. This sequence was found in a man aged 35 to 55 who had recovered from COVID-19. CDR3 DNA: TGTGCCAGCAGCATGGGACTAGCGGGGGGCGCAGATACGCAGTATTTT. Its protein product is CASSMGLAGGADTQYF.